The source of this T cell receptor beta chain is a study of T cells in Graves' hyperthyroidism and ophthalmopathy. Ophthalmopathy patients had moderate-to-severe active disease, CAS ≥3, NOSPECS ≥4, and disease duration under 3 months. Those patients with uncontrolled infection, other autoimmune disease, pregnancy or lactation were excluded. Study findings and constraints: Also found in blood were most expanded thyroid clonotypes above 0.001.

The sample holds many counts of this clonotype. Its specificity is not known. CDR1 and CDR2 (germline): LNHNV, YYDKDF (reference sequence). The CDR3 covers 12 residues. V was shortened by 0 bases and J by 16 bases, with 10 bases between the two germline ends. Amplification of TCR beta CDR3 regions used RNA as the template. In the first-round RT-PCR of the TCR CDR3, the HTBI primer set was used. TCRdb reprocessed the multiplex PCR reads with MiXCR, giving one entry per CDR3 protein. The sample includes 200,000 to 250,000 distinct CDR3 sequences, around 24% of them seen just once. The source of this sequence is a woman in her thirties or forties with Graves' ophthalmopathy. The rearrangement links TRBV15 to TRBJ1-6; a possible D gene is TRBD1 (5 bases). Sequencing was carried out using blood. The CDR3 nucleotides read TGTGCCACCAGCAGAGATGGCCGACAGCTCCACTTT. Translating gives CATSRDGRQLHF.